The 24 T cell receptor beta chains presented below share a single source sample, sequenced in a study of blood T cells in healthy people across ages. The use of a sample-barcoded 5' primer and a J-beta primer mix characterized a second PCR of roughly 6 to 11 cycles. In TCRdb, the 5' RACE reads were re-called with MiXCR into one record per CDR3 protein. Here the sample spans approximately 810,000 distinct CDR3 sequences, 29% being singletons. Sequenced: blood. Every receptor here comes from a woman over 75 in good health.

The table lists this clonotype with a few counts. This chain uses TRBV4-2 with TRBJ2-2; tentative D call: TRBD1 (8 bases). Trimming took 5 bases from V and 2 from J, leaving 18 bases between them. The germline V gene has CDR1 LGHNA and CDR2 YNFKEQ. The CDR3 has 17 residues. CDR3 bases: TGTGCCAGCAGCACCCACAGGGGGGGAAAAAACACCGGGGAGCTGTTTTTT. Translation gives CASSTHRGGKNTGELFF.

In the case of this clonotype: A read error may be the cause here, since a much bigger clone is one base away. The chain links TRBV5-1 to TRBJ1-2; a possible D gene is TRBD1 (6 bases). The V gene's germline CDR1 is SGHRS and CDR2 YFSETQ. Between the trimmed V and J ends, which lost 4 bases and 8 bases, there was a span of 15 bases. This CDR3 has 13 amino acids. As DNA, the CDR3 is TGCGCCAGCAGCCCGGGCGTGGGGGGCGGCTACACCTTC. As protein: CASSPGVGGGYTF.

The J gene is TRBJ2-1, the V gene TRBV7-2, with 9 positions matching TRBD1. The junction had 4 bases not matched to a gene; V was cut back by 4 bases and J by 3 bases. Germline-derived CDR1 and CDR2 are SGHTA and FQGNSA. The CDR3 consists of 15 residues. The DNA of the CDR3 is TGTGCCAGCAGCTATGAGACAGGGGGCTACAATGAGCAGTTCTTC. Residues: CASSYETGGYNEQFF.

Concerning this clonotype itself: A much larger clone lies one base from this, so it may be a read error. The V gene is TRBV7-8, the J gene TRBJ2-7; D unresolved. The CDR3 spans 13 residues. Germline-derived CDR1 and CDR2 are SGHVS and FQNEAQ. Trimming left V 3 bases short and J 6 bases short, with 12 bases between. The CDR3 sequence is CASSFPPPSEQYF. CDR3 bases: TGTGCCAGCAGCTTCCCCCCTCCCAGCGAGCAGTACTTC.

Many counts were recorded for this clonotype. The chain combines TRBV20-1 with TRBJ2-1; 9 bases map to TRBD2. The CDR3 is 14 amino acids. CDR1 DFQATT and CDR2 SNEGSKA come from the germline V gene (reference sequence). V shed 7 bases and J 7 bases; nucleotides not matched to a gene: 11. CDR3 bases: TGCAGTGTCACCAGCGGTAGCGGGGGAAATGAGCAGTTCTTC. This gives the protein CSVTSGSGGNEQFF.

The CDR3 spells CASGPTGTGELFF. Written as DNA, the CDR3 is TGTGCCAGCGGACCTACGGGGACCGGGGAGCTGTTTTTT. The chain employs TRBV6-6 and TRBJ2-2, with a possible D match to TRBD2 (5 bases). Germline CDR1 is MNHNY and CDR2 is SVGAGI (reference sequence). The CDR3 spans 13 residues. Trimming stripped 8 bases from V and 5 bases from J, with 12 bases between.

This clonotype showed up just a few times. The rearrangement links TRBV29-1 to TRBJ2-5; perhaps TRBD1 as D (6 bases). Germline V CDR1 and CDR2: SQVTM, ANQGSEA. The CDR3 length is 15 residues. Trimming stripped 1 base from V and 11 bases from J, with 23 bases between. CDR3 sequence reads: CSVEARGRGYNEQYF. The DNA of the CDR3 is TGCAGCGTTGAAGCCCGGGGCAGGGGTTATAATGAGCAGTACTTC.

V and J are TRBV7-3 and TRBJ2-3; TRBD1 matches 7 bases. Germline CDR1 reads SGHTA; CDR2 reads FQGTGA. The V segment lost 3 bases and the J segment 2 bases; nucleotides outside the gene matches: 2. The CDR3 has 14 residues. DNA for the CDR3: TGTGCCAGCAGCTTCGACAGGGACACAGATACGCAGTATTTT. Protein sequence: CASSFDRDTDTQYF.

The chain links TRBV11-2 to TRBJ2-7; no clear D. CDR1 SGHAT and CDR2 FQNNGV come from the germline V gene. Between the trimmed V and J ends, which lost 4 bases and 6 bases, there was a span of 19 bases. This CDR3 contains 15 residues. CDR3 amino acids: CASSSTDRAHREQYF. The CDR3 DNA reads TGTGCCAGCAGCTCAACCGACCGGGCCCACCGCGAGCAGTACTTC.

About this clonotype itself: This clone may be a read error of a much larger clone one base away. The V and J genes are TRBV5-1 and TRBJ1-2, with D maybe TRBD1 (6 bases). CDR1 is SGHRS, CDR2 YFSETQ, per germline. The CDR3 contains 14 residues. The CDR3: CAGSSNRDIYGYTF. CDR3 nucleotide sequence: TGCGCCGGCAGCTCGAACAGGGACATCTATGGCTACACCTTC.

Remarks on this clonotype: A much larger clone lies a single base off, so this may be a read error. The V and J genes are TRBV7-2 and TRBJ2-1; 7 nucleotides agree with TRBD1. J was trimmed by 7 bases and V by 7 bases; bases with no gene match: 10. The length of the CDR3 is 14 residues. Per the germline V gene, CDR1 is SGHTA and CDR2 is FQGNSA. The DNA of the CDR3 is TGTGCCAGCATCTCAGGGGGTTTTACAAATGAGCAGTTCTTC. Protein sequence: CASISGGFTNEQFF.

This clonotype showed up just a few times. The chain couples TRBV6-2 or TRBV6-3 to TRBJ1-1, with D unclear. CDR1 is MNHEY and CDR2 is SVGEGT in the germline V gene. CDR3 length: 15 residues. V was pared by 5 bases and J by 1 base, with 14 bases between. The CDR3 DNA reads TGTGCCAGCAGTAAACATAGAGGGAAGAACACTGAAGCTTTCTTT. Amino acids: CASSKHRGKNTEAFF.

The chain links TRBV2 to TRBJ1-6; tentatively, D is TRBD1 (6 bases). Germline CDR1 is SNHLY and CDR2 is FYNNEI. Deletions cut 9 bases from V and 8 bases from J, with 14 bases between. The CDR3 contains 13 residues. CDR3 loop: CASGIRGDSPLHF. In DNA, the CDR3 is TGTGCCAGTGGCATCAGGGGAGATTCACCCCTCCACTTT. Together with reference TRBV2 and TRBJ1-6, the CDR3 gives the full variable domain: EPEVTQTPSHQVTQMGQEVILRCVPISNHLYFYWYRQILGQKVEFLVSFYNNEISEKSEIFDDQFSVERPDGSNFTLKIRSTKLEDSAMYFCASGIRGDSPLHFGNGTRLTVT.

On this clonotype itself: An end of the junction differs from the germline gene, which may be a read error. V and J are TRBV14 and TRBJ2-7, with D perhaps TRBD1 or TRBD2 (5 bases each). The J call may be incorrect, as the DNA end agrees better with TRBJ2-5. This CDR3 contains 18 residues. Germline CDR1 and CDR2: SGHDN and FVKESK. The CDR3 bases are TGTGCCAGCAGCGAAAGACCCGGGGCTGTCAGAAATCAAGGGACCCAGTACTTC. Translation gives CASSERPGAVRNQGTQYF.

This clonotype was counted only a few times. The chain joins TRBV11-1 to TRBJ2-5; D gene unclear. Germline V gene lookup returns CDR1 SGHAT and CDR2 FQDESV (reference sequence). CDR3 length: 15 residues. V was trimmed by 1 base and J by 11 bases, leaving 20 bases between them. CDR3 nucleotide sequence: TGTGCCAGCAGCTTAGGTTCACTATCTTACAATGAGCAGTACTTC. Its protein is CASSLGSLSYNEQYF.

The chain employs TRBV7-9 and TRBJ1-4; D is unresolved. Trimming pared 4 bases from V and 0 bases from J, leaving 9 bases between. The CDR3 is 15 amino acids. Germline values: CDR1 SEHNR, CDR2 FQNEAQ (reference sequence). This CDR3 reads CASSYRAATNEKLFF. The CDR3 coding sequence is TGTGCCAGCAGCTACAGAGCTGCAACTAATGAAAAACTGTTTTTT.

The table lists this clonotype with a few counts. This chain uses TRBV20-1 with TRBJ2-3; the match to TRBD2 covers 7 bases. Germline V gene sequence: CDR1 DFQATT, CDR2 SNEGSKA (reference sequence). V shed 6 bases and J 8 bases; nucleotides not matched to a gene: 14. CDR3 length: 14 amino acids. The CDR3 region is CSAQAGQMGSTQYF. In DNA, the CDR3 is TGCAGTGCCCAAGCGGGGCAAATGGGCTCTACGCAGTATTTT.

This clonotype was seen only a few times. The V and J genes are TRBV20-1 and TRBJ2-3; 8 bases agree with TRBD2. Germline V gene data show CDR1 as DFQATT and CDR2 as SNEGSKA (reference sequence). There are 16 residues in the CDR3. V dropped 6 bases and J dropped 4; count of bases not matched to a gene: 15. CDR3 bases: TGCAGTGCCCCCCTAGCGGGCCCAAGGGGGGCAGATACGCAGTATTTT. It codes for CSAPLAGPRGADTQYF.

This clonotype showed up many times. This chain uses TRBV4-3 with TRBJ2-7; TRBD2 is a possible D gene (7 bases). This CDR3 spans 15 amino acids. Trimming cost V 0 bases and J 4 bases, with 13 bases left between them. The germline CDR1 and CDR2 sequences are LGHNA and YSLEER. CDR3 sequence (DNA): TGCGCCAGCAGCCAAGATCGGGGGGCTGTATACGAGCAGTACTTC. Translated: CASSQDRGAVYEQYF.

This clonotype was picked up many times. This chain uses TRBV6-6 with TRBJ1-4; TRBD1 matches 9 bases. Germline trimming cut 0 bases from V and 7 bases from J; bases unmatched to any gene: 3. Germline V lookup: CDR1 MNHNY, CDR2 SVGAGI (reference sequence). This CDR3 has 15 residues. CDR3 sequence reads: CASSYSGTGIEKLFF. CDR3 nucleotides: TGTGCCAGCAGTTACTCTGGGACAGGGATTGAAAAACTGTTTTTT.

V and J are TRBV20-1 and TRBJ2-2, with D possibly being TRBD2 (5 bases). Germline loops: CDR1 DFQATT, CDR2 SNEGSKA (reference sequence). The CDR3 extends over 13 amino acids. V shed 0 bases and J shed 7 bases, with 9 bases lying between them. The CDR3 loop reads CSARDRGGGELFF. CDR3 DNA sequence: TGCAGTGCTAGAGATCGCGGAGGCGGGGAGCTGTTTTTT.

The chain is built from TRBV7-2 and TRBJ1-5, with D possibly being TRBD1 (5 bases). CDR1 is SGHTA, CDR2 FQGNSA, per germline. This CDR3 spans 14 amino acids. V lost 4 bases to trimming and J lost 6 bases, with 13 bases between them. CDR3 in amino acids: CASSSFGGSQPQHF. The CDR3 coding sequence is TGTGCCAGCAGCTCATTTGGGGGGAGTCAGCCCCAGCATTTT.

This clonotype has a handful of counts. The chain has TRBV20-1 and TRBJ1-6; a possible D gene is TRBD1 (5 bases). CDR1 DFQATT and CDR2 SNEGSKA come from the germline V gene (reference sequence). The CDR3 extends over 13 amino acids. V was pared by 2 bases and J by 8 bases, with 10 bases between. The CDR3 DNA sequence: TGCAGTGCTAGATGGGGGGTCGATTCACCCCTCCACTTT. As protein: CSARWGVDSPLHF.

The chain recombines TRBV20-1 with TRBJ2-7; 11 positions agree with TRBD2. The V gene end was trimmed by 3 bases and the J gene end by 3 bases; junction bases not matched to a gene: 13. Germline-derived CDR1 and CDR2 are DFQATT and SNEGSKA (reference sequence). This CDR3 region has 17 residues. In nucleotides, the CDR3 is TGCAGTGCTAGCCCCCGGTTAGCGGGAGGGCCTAACTACGAGCAGTACTTC. It translates to CSASPRLAGGPNYEQYF.